This entry describes one T cell receptor beta chain. This clone was counted once. It lacks a known antigen. Within one base of it there is no much larger clone, and no base qualities were kept. V drops 1 base and J drops 3 bases, leaving 7 bases in between. The CDR1 and CDR2 encoded by the germline V gene are MNHNS and SASEGT. CDR3 length: 15 amino acids, cysteine to phenylalanine. Solely the CDR3 DNA is kept, with 45 bases framed from the first base. TCRbeta CDR3 regions were amplified from genomic DNA by means of the immunoSEQ Assay, a bias-controlled multiplex PCR. As for the authors' bioinformatics: The number of nucleated cells in each sample was estimated by amplification of reference gene primers within the assay. To quantify the absolute abundance of each unique TCRbeta CDR3 rearrangement, sequence reads were collapsed and filtered. For each sample, productive Simpson clonality was calculated by taking the square root of Simpson's diversity index across productive rearrangements. In its TCRdb copy, this immuneACCESS table keeps in-frame sequences only and misses some clones. Where compared with another copy, unresolved V genes explain less than half of these, and the others have no known cause. V and J calls and clone size are those listed in that table; D and trimming were worked out from the DNA. Across this sample there are 250,000 to 350,000 clones, with approximately 90% seen only once. The top ten constitute approximately 2.2% of the sample.

The data derive from a study of blood T cell repertoires in COVID-19 (dated by TCRdb to 2020 to 2022). As for the study more broadly: Samples from collaborators originated in the United States, Italy and Spain and spanned both the acute and convalescent phases of COVID-19. The samples were drawn from the first 160 participants of the ongoing ImmuneRACE study and from 1,254 subjects provided by 6 global collaborators. Deeply sampled blood TCRbeta repertoires from subjects exposed to, actively infected with, or recovered from COVID-19 were included in the dataset. The prospective study material was composed of cDNA or gDNA derived from T cells, B-cell-depleted T cells, or PBMCs. The repertoires were made available in a free public database intended to serve as a resource for research on the immune response to SARS-CoV-2. Where available, HLA class I and class II types were obtained from metadata supplied by the sample provider rather than from assay-based typing. A de-identified subject ID, COVID-19 status, age in years and sex were almost always included in the sample metadata. On the study overall, not on this receptor specifically: How much clinical and demographic metadata was included differed by source and by participant, and the metadata was provided uncurated.

Collaborating institutions collected whole blood in K2EDTA tubes following their own protocols. For TCRbeta analysis, collaborators shipped samples as frozen whole blood, isolated PBMCs, or DNA extracted from either of those sample types. Rearrangement joined TRBV6-1 to TRBJ2-6, with the D gene not clear enough to name. The TCR sequence derives from a man aged 18 to 29 with active or convalescent COVID-19. What was sequenced was peripheral blood. The nucleotide sequence reads as follows: TGTGCCAGCAGTGAAGGAAGCGATGGGGCCAACGTCCTGACTTTC. This sequence encodes CASSEGSDGANVLTF.